This T cell receptor beta chain stems from a study of pediatric ulcerative colitis. TCRdb's table, derived via immunoSEQ multiplex PCR, lists solely in-frame clones and lacks some. The sample lists tens of thousands of clones; just over 75% were seen once. Before the diagnostic colonoscopy, ulcerative colitis patients were free of immunosuppressive medication. Colonoscopy and blood draw happened at the same time. General study results and limits: In rectum, acute severe colitis had expanded clones and less diversity. A couple of patients had blood samples with substantially reduced template counts.

On this clone itself: What it binds is unknown.

CDR3 length: 15 amino acids. Unmatched junction bases numbered 9, after V lost 6 bases and J lost 4 bases. Per the germline V gene, CDR1 is MNHEY and CDR2 is SMNVEV (reference sequence). Sequencing input: blood. This TCR was sampled from a boy aged 5-17 years with moderate ulcerative colitis. The V and J genes are TRBV27 and TRBJ2-3, with 8 nucleotides matching TRBD2. This chain's CDR3 is CASRSSGSPSDTQYF. The CDR3 DNA reads as TGTGCCAGCAGATCAAGCGGGAGTCCGTCAGATACGCAGTATTTT.